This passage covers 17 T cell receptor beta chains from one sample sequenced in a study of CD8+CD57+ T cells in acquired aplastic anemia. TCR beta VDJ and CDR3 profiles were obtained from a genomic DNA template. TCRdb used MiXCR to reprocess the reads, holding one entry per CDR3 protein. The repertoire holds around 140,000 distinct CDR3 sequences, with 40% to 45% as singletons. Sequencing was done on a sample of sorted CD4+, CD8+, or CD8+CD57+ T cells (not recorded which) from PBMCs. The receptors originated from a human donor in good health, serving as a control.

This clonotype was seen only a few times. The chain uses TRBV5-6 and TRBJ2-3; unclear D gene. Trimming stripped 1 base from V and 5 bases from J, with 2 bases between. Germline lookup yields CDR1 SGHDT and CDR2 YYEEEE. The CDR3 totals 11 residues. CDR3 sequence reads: CASSLRDTQYF. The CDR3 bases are TGTGCCAGCAGCTTGCGAGATACGCAGTATTTT.

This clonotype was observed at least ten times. The CDR3 is CASSVELWTEQFF. In DNA form, the CDR3 reads TGTGCCAGCAGCGTAGAATTGTGGACTGAGCAGTTCTTC. This sequence joins TRBV9 and TRBJ2-1; no firm D call. Germline CDR1 and CDR2: SGDLS and YYNGEE. The CDR3 runs to 13 residues. V lost 0 bases to trimming and J lost 9 bases, with 10 bases between them. The variable domain in full, with the rest retrieved from reference TRBV9 and TRBJ2-1, is DSGVTQTPKHLITATGQRVTLRCSPRSGDLSVYWYQQSLDQGLQFLIQYYNGEERAKGNILERFSAQQFPDLHSELNLSSLELGDSALYFCASSVELWTEQFFGPGTRLTVL.

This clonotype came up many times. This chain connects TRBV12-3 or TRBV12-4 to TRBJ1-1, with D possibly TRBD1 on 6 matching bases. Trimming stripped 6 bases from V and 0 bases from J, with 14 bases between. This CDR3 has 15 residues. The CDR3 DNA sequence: TGTGCCAGCAGAGCAAATGACAGGATGAACACTGAAGCTTTCTTT. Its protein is CASRANDRMNTEAFF.

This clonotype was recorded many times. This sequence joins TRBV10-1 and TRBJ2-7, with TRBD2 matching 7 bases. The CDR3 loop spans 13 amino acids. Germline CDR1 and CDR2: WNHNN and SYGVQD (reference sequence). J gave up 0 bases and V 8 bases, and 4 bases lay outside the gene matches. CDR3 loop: CASSSGDSYEQYF. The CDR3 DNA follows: TGCGCCAGCTCGAGCGGGGACTCCTACGAGCAGTACTTC.

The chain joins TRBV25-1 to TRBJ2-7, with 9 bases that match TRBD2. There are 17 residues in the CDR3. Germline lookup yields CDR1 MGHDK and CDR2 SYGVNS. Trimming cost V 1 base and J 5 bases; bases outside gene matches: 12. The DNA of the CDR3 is TGTGCCAGCAGTGAATCCCCTAGGGCGGGAGGGTATAACGAGCAGTACTTC. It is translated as CASSESPRAGGYNEQYF.

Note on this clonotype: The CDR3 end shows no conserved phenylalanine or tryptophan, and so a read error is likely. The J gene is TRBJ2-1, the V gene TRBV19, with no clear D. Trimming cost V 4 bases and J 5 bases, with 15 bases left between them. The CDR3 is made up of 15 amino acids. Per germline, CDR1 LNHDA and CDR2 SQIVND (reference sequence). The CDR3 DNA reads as TGTGCCAGTAGTACCGGCCGGCGGACCCACAATGAGCAGTTCTTA. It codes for CASSTGRRTHNEQFL.

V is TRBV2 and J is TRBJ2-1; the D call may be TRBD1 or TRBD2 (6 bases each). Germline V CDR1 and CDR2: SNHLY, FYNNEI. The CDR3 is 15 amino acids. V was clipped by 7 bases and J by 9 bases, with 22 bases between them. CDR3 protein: CASIQGPGAPSEQFF. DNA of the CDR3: TGTGCCAGCATCCAGGGGCCGGGAGCCCCAAGTGAGCAGTTCTTC.

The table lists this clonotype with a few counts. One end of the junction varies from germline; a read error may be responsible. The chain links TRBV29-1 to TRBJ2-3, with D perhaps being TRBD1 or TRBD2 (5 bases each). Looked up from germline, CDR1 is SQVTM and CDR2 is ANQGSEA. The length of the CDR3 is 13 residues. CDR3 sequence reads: CGVEGRATDTQYF. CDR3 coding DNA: TGCGGCGTTGAGGGGCGGGCCACGGATACGCAGTATTTT.

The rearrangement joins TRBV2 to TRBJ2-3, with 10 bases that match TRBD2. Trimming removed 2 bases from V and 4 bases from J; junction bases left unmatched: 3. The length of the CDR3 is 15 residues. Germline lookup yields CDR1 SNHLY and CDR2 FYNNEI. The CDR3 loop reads CASSELTSGSDTQYF. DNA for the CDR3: TGTGCCAGCAGTGAACTGACTAGCGGGTCAGATACGCAGTATTTT.

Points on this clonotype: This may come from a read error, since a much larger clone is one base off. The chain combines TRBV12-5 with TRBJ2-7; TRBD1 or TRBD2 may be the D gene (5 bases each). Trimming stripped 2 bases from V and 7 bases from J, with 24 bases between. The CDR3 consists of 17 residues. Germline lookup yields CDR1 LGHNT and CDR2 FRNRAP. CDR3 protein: CASGLNRGVRGLQEQYF. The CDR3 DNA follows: TGTGCTAGTGGTTTGAACCGAGGGGTCAGAGGGCTCCAGGAGCAGTACTTC.

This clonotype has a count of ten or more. The CDR3, as DNA: TGCAGCGTTGGGACAGTAAAAGAGTTGACCCAGTACTTC. Translation: CSVGTVKELTQYF. The chain employs TRBV29-1 and TRBJ2-5, with D perhaps matching TRBD1 (6 bases). Trimming stripped 4 bases from V and 7 bases from J, with 16 bases between. This CDR3 has 13 amino acids. Germline values: CDR1 SQVTM, CDR2 ANQGSEA.

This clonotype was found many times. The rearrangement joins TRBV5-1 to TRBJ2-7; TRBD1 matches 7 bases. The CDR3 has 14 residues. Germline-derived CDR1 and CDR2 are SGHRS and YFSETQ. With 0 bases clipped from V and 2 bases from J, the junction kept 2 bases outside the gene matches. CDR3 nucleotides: TGCGCCAGCAGCTTGGGGGACAGCACCTACGAGCAGTACTTC. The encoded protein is CASSLGDSTYEQYF.

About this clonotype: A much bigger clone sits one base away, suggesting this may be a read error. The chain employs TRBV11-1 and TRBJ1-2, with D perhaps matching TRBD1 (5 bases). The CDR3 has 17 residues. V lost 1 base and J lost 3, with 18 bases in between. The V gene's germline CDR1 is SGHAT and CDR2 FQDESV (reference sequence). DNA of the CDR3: TGTGCCAGCAGCTTAGAGGCTGGAGGGCTGGGGGACTATGGCTACACCTTC. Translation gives CASSLEAGGLGDYGYTF. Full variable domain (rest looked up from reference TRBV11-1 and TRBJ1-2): EAEVAQSPRYKITEKSQAVAFWCDPISGHATLYWYRQILGQGPELLVQFQDESVVDDSQLPKDRFSAERLKGVDSTLKIQPAELGDSAMYLCASSLEAGGLGDYGYTFGSGTRLTVV.

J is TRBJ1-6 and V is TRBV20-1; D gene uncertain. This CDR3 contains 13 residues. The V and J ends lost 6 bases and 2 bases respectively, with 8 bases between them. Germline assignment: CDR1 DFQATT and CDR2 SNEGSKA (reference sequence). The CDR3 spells CSALYTYNSPLHF. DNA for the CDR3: TGCAGTGCCCTCTATACCTATAATTCACCCCTCCACTTT.

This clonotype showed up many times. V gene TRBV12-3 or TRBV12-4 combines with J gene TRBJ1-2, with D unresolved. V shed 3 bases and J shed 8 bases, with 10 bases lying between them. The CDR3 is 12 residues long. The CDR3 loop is CASSFHAHGYTF. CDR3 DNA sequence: TGTGCCAGCAGTTTTCATGCTCACGGCTACACCTTC.

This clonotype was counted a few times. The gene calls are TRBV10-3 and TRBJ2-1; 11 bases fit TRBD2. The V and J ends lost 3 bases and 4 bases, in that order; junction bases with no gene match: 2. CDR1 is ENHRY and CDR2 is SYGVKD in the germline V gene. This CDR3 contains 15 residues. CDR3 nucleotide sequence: TGTGCCATCAGTGATAGCGGGGGGGCTTACAATGAGCAGTTCTTC. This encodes CAISDSGGAYNEQFF.

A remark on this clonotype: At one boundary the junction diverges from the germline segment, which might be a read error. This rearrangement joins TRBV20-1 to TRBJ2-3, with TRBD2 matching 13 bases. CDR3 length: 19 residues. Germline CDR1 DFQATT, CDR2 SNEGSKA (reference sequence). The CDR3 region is CSAVPGLAGVVGGTETPYF. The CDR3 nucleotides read TGCAGTGCTGTCCCTGGACTAGCGGGAGTTGTAGGGGGTACAGAAACGCCGTATTTT.